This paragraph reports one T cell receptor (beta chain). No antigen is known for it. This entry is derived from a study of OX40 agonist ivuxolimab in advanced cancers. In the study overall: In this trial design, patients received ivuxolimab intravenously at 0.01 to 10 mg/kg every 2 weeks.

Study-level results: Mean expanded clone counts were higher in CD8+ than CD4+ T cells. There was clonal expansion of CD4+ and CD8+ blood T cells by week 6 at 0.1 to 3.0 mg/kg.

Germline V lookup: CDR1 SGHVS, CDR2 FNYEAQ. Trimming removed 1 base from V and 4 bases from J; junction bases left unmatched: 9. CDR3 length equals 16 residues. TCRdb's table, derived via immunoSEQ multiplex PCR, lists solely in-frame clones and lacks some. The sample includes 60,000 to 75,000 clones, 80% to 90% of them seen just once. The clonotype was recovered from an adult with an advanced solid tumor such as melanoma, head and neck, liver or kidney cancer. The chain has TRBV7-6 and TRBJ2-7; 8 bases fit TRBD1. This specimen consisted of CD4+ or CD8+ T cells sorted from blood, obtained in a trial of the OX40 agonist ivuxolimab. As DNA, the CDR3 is TGTGCCAGCAGCTTAGGGGTCGGGACAGGTTCTTACGAGCAGTACTTC. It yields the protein CASSLGVGTGSYEQYF. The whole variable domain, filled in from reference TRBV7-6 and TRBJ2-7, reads GAGVSQSPRYKVTKRGQDVALRCDPISGHVSLYWYRQALGQGPEFLTYFNYEAQQDKSGLPNDRFSAERPEGSISTLTIQRTEQRDSAMYRCASSLGVGTGSYEQYFGPGTRLTVT.